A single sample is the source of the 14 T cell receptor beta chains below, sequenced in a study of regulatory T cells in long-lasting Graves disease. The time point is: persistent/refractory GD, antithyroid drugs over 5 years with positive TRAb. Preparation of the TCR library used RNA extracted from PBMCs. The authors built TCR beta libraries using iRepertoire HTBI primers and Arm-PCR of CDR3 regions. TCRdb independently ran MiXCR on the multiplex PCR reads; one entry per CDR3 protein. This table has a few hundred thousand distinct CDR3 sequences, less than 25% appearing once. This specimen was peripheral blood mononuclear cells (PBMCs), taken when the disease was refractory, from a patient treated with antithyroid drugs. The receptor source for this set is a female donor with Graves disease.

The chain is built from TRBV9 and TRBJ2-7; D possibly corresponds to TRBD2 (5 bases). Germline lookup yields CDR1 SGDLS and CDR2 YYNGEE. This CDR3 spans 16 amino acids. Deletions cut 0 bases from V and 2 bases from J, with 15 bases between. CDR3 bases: TGTGCCAGCAGCGTAGGTGCGGGCATCACCCCCTACGAGCAGTACTTC. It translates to CASSVGAGITPYEQYF.

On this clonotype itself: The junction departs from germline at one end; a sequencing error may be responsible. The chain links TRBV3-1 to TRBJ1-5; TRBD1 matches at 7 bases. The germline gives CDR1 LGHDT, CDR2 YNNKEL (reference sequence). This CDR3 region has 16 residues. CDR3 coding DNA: TGTACCAGCAGCCAGGGGGTGTCAGCTCAAAATCAGCCCCAGCATTTT. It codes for CTSSQGVSAQNQPQHF.

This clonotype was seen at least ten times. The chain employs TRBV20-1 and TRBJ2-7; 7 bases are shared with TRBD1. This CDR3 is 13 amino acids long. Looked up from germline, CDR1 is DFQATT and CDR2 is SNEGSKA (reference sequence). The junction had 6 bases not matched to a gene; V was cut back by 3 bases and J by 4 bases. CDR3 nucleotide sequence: TGCAGTGCTAGGGGACAGAGAGAGTACGAGCAGTACTTC. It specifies CSARGQREYEQYF.

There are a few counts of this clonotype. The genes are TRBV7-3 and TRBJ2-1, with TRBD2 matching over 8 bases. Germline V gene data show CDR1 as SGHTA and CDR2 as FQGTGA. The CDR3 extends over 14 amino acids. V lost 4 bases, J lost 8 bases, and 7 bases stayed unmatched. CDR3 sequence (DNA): TGTGCCAGCAGCTCGGGGGGGAGTGTGGATGAGCAGTTCTTC. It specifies CASSSGGSVDEQFF.

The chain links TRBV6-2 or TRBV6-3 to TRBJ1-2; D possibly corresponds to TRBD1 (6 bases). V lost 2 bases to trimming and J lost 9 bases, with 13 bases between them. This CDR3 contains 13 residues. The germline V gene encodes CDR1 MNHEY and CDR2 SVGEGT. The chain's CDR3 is CASSYREDSRYTF. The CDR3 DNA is TGTGCCAGCAGTTACAGAGAGGACAGCCGCTACACCTTC.

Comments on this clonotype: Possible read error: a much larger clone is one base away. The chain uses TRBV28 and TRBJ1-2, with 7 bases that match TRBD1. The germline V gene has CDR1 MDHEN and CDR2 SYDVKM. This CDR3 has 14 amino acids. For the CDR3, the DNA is TGTGCCAGCAGTTTATTTACAGGCCAGGGGGGCTGCACCTTC. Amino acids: CASSLFTGQGGCTF.

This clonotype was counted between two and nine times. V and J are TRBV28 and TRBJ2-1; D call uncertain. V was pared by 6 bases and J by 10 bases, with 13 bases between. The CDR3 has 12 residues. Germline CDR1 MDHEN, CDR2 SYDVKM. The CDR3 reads CASSPEGWEQFF. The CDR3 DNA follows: TGTGCCAGCAGCCCGGAAGGTTGGGAGCAGTTCTTC. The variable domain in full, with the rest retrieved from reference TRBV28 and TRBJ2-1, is DVKVTQSSRYLVKRTGEKVFLECVQDMDHENMFWYRQDPGLGLRLIYFSYDVKMKEKGDIPEGYSVSREKKERFSLILESASTNQTSMYLCASSPEGWEQFFGPGTRLTVL.

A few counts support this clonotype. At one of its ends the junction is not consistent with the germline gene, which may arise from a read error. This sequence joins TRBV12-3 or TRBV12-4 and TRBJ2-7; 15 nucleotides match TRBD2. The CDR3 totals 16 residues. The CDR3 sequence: CASSRTSGRASHEQYF. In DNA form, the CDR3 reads TGTGCCAGCAGTCGGACTAGCGGGAGGGCCTCCCACGAGCAGTACTTC.

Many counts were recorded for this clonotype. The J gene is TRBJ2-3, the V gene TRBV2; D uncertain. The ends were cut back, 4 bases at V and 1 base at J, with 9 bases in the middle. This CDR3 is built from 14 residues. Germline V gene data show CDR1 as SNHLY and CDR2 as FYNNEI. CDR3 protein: CASSVGQGTDTQYF. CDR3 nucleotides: TGTGCCAGCAGTGTGGGCCAGGGCACAGATACGCAGTATTTT.

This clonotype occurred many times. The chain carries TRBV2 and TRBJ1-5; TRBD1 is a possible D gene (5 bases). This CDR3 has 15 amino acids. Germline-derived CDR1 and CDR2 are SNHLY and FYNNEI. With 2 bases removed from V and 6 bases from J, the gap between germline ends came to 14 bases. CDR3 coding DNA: TGTGCCAGCAGTGAATTGGCAGGGAGTGTTCAGCCCCAGCATTTT. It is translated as CASSELAGSVQPQHF.

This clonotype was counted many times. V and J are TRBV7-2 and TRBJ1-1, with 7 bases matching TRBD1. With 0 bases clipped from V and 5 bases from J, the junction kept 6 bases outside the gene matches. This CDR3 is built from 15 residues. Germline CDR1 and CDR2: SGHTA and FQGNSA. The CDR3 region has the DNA TGTGCCAGCAGCTTAGCAAGGGGGCGGGGAACTGAAGCTTTCTTT. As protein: CASSLARGRGTEAFF.

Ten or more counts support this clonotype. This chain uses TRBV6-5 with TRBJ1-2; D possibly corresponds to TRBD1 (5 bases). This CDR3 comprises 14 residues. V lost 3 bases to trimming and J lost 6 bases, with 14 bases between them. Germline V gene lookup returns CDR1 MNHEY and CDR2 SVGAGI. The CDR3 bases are TGTGCCAGCAGTTATAACAGGCTGGGCAATGGCTACACCTTC. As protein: CASSYNRLGNGYTF.

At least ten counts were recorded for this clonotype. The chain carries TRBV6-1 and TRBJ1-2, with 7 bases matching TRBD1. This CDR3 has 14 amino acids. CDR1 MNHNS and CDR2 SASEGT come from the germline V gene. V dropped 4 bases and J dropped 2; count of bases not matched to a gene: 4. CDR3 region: CASSATQGNYGYTF. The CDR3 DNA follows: TGTGCCAGCAGTGCAACACAGGGGAACTATGGCTACACCTTC.

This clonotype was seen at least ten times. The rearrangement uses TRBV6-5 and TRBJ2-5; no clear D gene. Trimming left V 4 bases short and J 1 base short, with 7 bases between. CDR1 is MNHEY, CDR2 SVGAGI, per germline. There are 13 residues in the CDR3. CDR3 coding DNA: TGTGCCAGCAGTTGGGATGGCCAAGAGACCCAGTACTTC. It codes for CASSWDGQETQYF.